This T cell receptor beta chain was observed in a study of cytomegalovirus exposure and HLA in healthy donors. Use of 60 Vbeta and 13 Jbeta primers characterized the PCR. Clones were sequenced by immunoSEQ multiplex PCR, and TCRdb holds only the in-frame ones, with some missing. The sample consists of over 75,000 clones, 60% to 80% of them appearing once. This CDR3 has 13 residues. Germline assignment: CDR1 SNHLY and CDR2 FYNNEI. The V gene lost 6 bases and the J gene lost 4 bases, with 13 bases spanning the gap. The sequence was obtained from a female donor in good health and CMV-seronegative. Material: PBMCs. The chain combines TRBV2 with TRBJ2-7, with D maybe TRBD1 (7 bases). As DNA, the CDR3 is TGTGCCAGCAGCCTACAGGGGAGGTACGAGCAGTACTTC. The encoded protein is CASSLQGRYEQYF.